The 8 T cell receptor beta chains below all came from one sample that was sequenced in a study of PD-L1 blockade in urothelial cancer. Produced via immunoSEQ multiplex PCR; TCRdb's table is partial and in-frame only. Found here are around 120,000 clones, around 89% of them singletons; the top ten hold around 1.7%. The sample's time point: peripheral blood 6 weeks after treatment start. The starting material was PBMCs, obtained around atezolizumab (anti-PD-L1) treatment. The receptors originated from a man in his sixties with urothelial cancer.

The CDR3 protein is CASSLWVAGVAGELFF. The DNA of the CDR3 is TGTGCCAGCAGCCTCTGGGTAGCGGGAGTCGCGGGGGAGCTGTTTTTT. The chain joins TRBV5-6 to TRBJ2-2, with 9 positions matching TRBD2. There are 16 residues in the CDR3. CDR1 and CDR2 from the germline V gene are SGHDT and YYEEEE. The trim removed 4 bases at V and 8 bases at J, leaving 12 bases unmatched.

The chain carries TRBV30 and TRBJ2-1; unclear D gene. Germline V gene lookup returns CDR1 GTSNPN and CDR2 SVGIG (reference sequence). Trimming cost V 1 base and J 9 bases, with 13 bases left between them. The CDR3 contains 13 residues. CDR3 nucleotide sequence: TGTGCCTGGAGTGACTTAGAATTTGGTGAGCAGTTCTTC. Translation gives CAWSDLEFGEQFF.

The V gene is TRBV5-4, the J gene TRBJ2-6, with D possibly being TRBD2 (6 bases). In germline, CDR1 is SGHNT, CDR2 YYREEE (reference sequence). Trimming pared 4 bases from V and 2 bases from J, leaving 10 bases between. The CDR3 is 15 amino acids. In DNA, the CDR3 is TGTGCCAGCAGCGGCGGGGTACCTGGGGCCAACGTCCTGACTTTC. Encoded protein: CASSGGVPGANVLTF.

Ten or more counts support this clone. The chain has TRBV28 and TRBJ1-2; 9 positions agree with TRBD1. Germline V gene data show CDR1 as MDHEN and CDR2 as SYDVKM. V shed 6 bases, J shed 4 bases, and the junction held 6 bases outside the gene matches. The CDR3 has 14 residues. The CDR3 is CASREHRGLYGYTF. Written as DNA, the CDR3 is TGTGCCAGCAGGGAACACAGGGGGCTCTATGGCTACACCTTC.

The table lists this clone with a few counts. The V call is TRBV7-2, the J call TRBJ2-7; 8 nucleotides agree with TRBD2. This CDR3 has 15 residues. CDR1 is SGHTA and CDR2 is FQGNSA in the germline V gene. The J segment lost 3 bases and the V segment lost 0 bases, leaving 4 bases of the junction unmatched. In DNA form, the CDR3 reads TGTGCCAGCAGCTTAGCCGGGGGGGCAGACTACGAGCAGTACTTC. This encodes CASSLAGGADYEQYF.

This chain uses TRBV4-3 with TRBJ2-1; the match to TRBD1 covers 9 bases. In germline, CDR1 is LGHNA, CDR2 YSLEER. CDR3 length equals 15 residues. The trim removed 3 bases at V and 8 bases at J, leaving 8 bases unmatched. CDR3 amino acids: CASSQLGTGTYEQFF. The DNA of the CDR3 is TGCGCCAGCAGCCAGCTCGGGACAGGGACATATGAGCAGTTCTTC.

The chain couples TRBV5-1 to TRBJ2-1, with TRBD1 as a possible D gene (5 bases). Trimming removed 3 bases at V and 1 base at J, with 17 bases between. The CDR3 loop spans 17 amino acids. Looked up from germline, CDR1 is SGHRS and CDR2 is YFSETQ. CDR3 DNA: TGCGCCAGCAGCTCTCCCTTGGGGCAGGCGTCCTACAATGAGCAGTTCTTC. This translates into CASSSPLGQASYNEQFF.

This clone was detected only once. The J gene is TRBJ2-7, the V gene TRBV11-2; 12 nucleotides align to TRBD1. The germline V gene encodes CDR1 SGHAT and CDR2 FQNNGV. This CDR3 is 15 amino acids long. V trimming: 4 bases; J trimming: 6 bases; junction bases outside the gene matches: 7. The CDR3 reads CASSSTGTGGTEQYF. In nucleotides, the CDR3 is TGTGCCAGCAGCTCTACGGGGACAGGGGGCACCGAGCAGTACTTC. Looking up the rest from reference TRBV11-2 and TRBJ2-7 gives the full variable domain: EAGVAQSPRYKIIEKRQSVAFWCNPISGHATLYWYQQILGQGPKLLIQFQNNGVVDDSQLPKDRFSAERLKGVDSTLKIQPAKLEDSAVYLCASSSTGTGGTEQYFGPGTRLTVT.